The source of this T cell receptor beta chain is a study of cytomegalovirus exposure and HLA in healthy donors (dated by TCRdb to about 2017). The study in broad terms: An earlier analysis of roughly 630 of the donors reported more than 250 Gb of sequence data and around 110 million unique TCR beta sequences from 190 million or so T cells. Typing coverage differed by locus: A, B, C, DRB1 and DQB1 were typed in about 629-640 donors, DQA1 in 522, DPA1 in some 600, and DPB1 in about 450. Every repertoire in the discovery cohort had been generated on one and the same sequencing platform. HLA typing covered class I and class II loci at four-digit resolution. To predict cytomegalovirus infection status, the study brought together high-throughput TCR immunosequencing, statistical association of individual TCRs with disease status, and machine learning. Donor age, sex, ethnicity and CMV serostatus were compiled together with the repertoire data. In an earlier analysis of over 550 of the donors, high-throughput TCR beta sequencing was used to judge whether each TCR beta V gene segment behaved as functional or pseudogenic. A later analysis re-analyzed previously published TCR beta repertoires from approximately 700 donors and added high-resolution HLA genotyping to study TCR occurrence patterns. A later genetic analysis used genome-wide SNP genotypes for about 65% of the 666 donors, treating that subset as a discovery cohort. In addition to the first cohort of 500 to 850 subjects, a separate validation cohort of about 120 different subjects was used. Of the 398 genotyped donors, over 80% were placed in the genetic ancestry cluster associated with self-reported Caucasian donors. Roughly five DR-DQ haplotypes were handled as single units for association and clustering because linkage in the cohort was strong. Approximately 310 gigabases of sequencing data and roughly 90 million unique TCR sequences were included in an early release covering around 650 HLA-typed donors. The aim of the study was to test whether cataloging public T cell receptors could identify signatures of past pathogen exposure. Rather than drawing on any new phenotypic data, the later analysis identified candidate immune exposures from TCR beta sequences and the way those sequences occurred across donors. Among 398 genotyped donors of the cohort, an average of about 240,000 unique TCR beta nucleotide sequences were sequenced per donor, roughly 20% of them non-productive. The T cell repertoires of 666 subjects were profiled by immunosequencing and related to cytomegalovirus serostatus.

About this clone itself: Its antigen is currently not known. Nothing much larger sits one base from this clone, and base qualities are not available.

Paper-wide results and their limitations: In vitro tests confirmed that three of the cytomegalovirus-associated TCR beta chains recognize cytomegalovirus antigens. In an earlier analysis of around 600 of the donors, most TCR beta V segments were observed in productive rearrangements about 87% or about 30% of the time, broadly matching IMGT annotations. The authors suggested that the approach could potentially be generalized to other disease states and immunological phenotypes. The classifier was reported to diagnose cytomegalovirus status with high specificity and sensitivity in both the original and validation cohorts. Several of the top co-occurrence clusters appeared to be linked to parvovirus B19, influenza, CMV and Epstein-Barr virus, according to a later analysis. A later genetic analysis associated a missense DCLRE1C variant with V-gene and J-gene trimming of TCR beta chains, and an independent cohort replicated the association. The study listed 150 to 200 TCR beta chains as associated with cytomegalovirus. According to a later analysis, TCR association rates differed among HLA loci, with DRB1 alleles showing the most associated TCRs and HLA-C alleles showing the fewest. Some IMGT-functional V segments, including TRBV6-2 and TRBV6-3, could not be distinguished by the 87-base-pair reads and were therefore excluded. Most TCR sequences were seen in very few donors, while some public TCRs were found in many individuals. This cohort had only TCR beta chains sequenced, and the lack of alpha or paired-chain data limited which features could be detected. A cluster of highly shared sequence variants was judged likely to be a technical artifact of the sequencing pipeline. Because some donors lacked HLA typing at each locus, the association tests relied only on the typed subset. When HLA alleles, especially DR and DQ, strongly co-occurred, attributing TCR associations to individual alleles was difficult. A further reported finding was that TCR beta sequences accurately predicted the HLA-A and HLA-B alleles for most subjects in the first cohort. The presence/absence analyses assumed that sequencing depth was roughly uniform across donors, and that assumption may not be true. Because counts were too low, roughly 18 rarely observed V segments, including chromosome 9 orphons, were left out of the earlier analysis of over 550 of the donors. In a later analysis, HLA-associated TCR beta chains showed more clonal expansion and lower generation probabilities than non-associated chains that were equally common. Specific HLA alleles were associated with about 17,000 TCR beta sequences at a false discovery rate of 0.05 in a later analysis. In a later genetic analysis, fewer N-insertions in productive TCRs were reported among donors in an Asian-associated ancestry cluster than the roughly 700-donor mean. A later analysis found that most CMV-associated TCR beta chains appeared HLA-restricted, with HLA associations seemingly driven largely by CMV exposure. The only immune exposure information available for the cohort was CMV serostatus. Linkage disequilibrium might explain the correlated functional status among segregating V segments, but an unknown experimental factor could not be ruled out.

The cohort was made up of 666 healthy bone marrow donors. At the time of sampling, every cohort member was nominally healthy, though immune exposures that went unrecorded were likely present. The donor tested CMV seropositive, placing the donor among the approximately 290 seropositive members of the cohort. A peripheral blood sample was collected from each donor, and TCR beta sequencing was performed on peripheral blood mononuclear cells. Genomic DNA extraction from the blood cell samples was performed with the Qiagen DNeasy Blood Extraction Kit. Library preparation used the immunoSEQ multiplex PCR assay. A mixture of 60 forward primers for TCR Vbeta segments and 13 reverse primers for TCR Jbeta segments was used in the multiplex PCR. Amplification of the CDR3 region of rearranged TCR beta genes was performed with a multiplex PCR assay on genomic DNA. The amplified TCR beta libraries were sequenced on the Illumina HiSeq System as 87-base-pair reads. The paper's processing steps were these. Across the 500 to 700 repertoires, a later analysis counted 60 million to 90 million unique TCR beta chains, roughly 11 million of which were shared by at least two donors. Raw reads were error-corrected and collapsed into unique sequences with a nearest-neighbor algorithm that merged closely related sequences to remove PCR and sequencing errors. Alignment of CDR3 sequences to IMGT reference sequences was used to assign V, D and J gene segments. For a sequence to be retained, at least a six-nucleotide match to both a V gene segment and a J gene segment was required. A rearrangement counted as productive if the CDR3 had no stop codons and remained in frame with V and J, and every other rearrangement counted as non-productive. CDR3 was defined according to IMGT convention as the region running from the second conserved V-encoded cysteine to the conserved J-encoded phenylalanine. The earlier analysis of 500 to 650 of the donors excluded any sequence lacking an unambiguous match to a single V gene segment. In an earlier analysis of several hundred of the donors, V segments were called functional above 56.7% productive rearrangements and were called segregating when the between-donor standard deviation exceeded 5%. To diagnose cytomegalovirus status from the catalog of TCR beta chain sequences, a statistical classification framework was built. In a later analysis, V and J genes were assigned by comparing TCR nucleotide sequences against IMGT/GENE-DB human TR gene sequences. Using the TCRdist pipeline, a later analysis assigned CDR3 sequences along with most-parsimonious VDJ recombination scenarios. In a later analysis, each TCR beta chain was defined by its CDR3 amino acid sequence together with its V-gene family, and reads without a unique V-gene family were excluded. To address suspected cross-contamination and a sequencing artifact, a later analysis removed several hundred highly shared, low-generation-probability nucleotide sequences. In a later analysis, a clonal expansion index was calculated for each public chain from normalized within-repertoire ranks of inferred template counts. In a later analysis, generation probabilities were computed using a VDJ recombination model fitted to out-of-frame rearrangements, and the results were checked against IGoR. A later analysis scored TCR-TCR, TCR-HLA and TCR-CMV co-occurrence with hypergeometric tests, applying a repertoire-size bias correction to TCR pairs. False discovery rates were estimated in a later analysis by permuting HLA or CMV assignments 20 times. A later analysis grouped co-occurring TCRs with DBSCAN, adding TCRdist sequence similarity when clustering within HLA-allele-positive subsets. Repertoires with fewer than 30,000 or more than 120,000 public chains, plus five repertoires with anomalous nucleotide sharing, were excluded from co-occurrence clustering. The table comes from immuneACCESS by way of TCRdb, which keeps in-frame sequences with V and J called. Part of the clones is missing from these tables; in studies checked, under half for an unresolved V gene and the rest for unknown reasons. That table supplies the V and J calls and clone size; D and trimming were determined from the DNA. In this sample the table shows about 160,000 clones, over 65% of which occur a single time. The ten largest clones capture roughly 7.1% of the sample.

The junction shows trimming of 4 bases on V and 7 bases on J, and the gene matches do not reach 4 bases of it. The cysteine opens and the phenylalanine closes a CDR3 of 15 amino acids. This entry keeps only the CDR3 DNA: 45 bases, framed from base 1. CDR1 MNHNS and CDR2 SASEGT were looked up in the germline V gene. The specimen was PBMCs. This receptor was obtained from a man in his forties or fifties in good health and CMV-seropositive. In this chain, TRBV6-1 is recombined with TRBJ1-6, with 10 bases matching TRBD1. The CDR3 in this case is CASSARTGGNSPLHF. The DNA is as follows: TGTGCCAGCAGTGCCCGGACAGGGGGAAATTCACCCCTCCACTTT.